A selection of T cell receptor beta chains follows, all from one sample in a study of T-cell reconstitution after alpha-beta-depleted transplantation in children. TCRdb fed the PCR reads into MiXCR, producing one record per CDR3 protein. In the table there are approximately 640,000 distinct CDR3 sequences, roughly 17% of which are singletons. Sequencing used PBMCs from the stem cell graft donor, obtained from the stem cell graft. All receptors come from a human donor who donated a stem cell graft to a child with acute myeloid leukemia. Each CDR3 is given with its conserved first and last residue. The D gene is left open where the match is weak. Expanded clones get a size class; other rows say once, few or many, or leave the size out.

D gene: -; V gene: TRBV5-1; clone size: few; J gene: TRBJ2-1; CDR3 DNA: TGCGCCAGCAGCTTGGGCAACATGGAGGGTGAGCAGTTCTTC; CDR3 protein: CASSLGNMEGEQFF
D gene: TRBD2; V gene: TRBV7-8; clone size: -; J gene: TRBJ2-7; CDR3 DNA: TGTGCCAGCAGCTTGGGGACTAGCGGGCCGGAGCAGTACTTC; CDR3 protein: CASSLGTSGPEQYF
D gene: -; V gene: TRBV6-5; clone size: -; J gene: TRBJ2-2; CDR3 DNA: TGTGCCAGCAGTTACTCCGGCCAGAAAAACACCGGGGAGCTGTTTTTT; CDR3 protein: CASSYSGQKNTGELFF
D gene: -; V gene: TRBV12-3/TRBV12-4; clone size: many; J gene: TRBJ1-1; CDR3 DNA: TGTGCCAGCAGTTTTGTAGTGAACACTGAAGCTTTCTTT; CDR3 protein: CASSFVVNTEAFF
D gene: TRBD1; V gene: TRBV28; clone size: -; J gene: TRBJ1-4; CDR3 DNA: TGTGCCAGCAGTCGGACCTCCGGGACAGGTTTGAAAAAACTGTTTTTT; CDR3 protein: CASSRTSGTGLKKLFF
D gene: -; V gene: TRBV7-9; clone size: few; J gene: TRBJ2-6; CDR3 DNA: TGTGCCAGCAGCTTAGTCGGGAGCTCTGGGGCCAACGTCCTGACTTTC; CDR3 protein: CASSLVGSSGANVLTF
D gene: TRBD2; V gene: TRBV27; clone size: -; J gene: TRBJ2-7; CDR3 DNA: TGTGCCAGCAGTTTAAGGACTAGCGGGGGCCTGAGCTCCTACGAGCAGTACTTC; CDR3 protein: CASSLRTSGGLSSYEQYF
D gene: -; V gene: TRBV20-1; clone size: many; J gene: TRBJ2-1; CDR3 DNA: TGCAGTGCTAGAGATCCCCCCGACAATGAGCAGTTCTTC; CDR3 protein: CSARDPPDNEQFF
D gene: -; V gene: TRBV29-1; clone size: few; J gene: TRBJ1-1; CDR3 DNA: TGCAGCGTTGAATGGGCAGGGACGAACACTGAAGCTTTCTTT; CDR3 protein: CSVEWAGTNTEAFF
D gene: -; V gene: TRBV7-2; clone size: many; J gene: TRBJ2-5; CDR3 DNA: TGTGCCAGCAGCTTCAGACAGCGCACCGTTCGGGAGACCCAGTACTTC; CDR3 protein: CASSFRQRTVRETQYF
D gene: -; V gene: TRBV12-3/TRBV12-4; clone size: -; J gene: TRBJ1-1; CDR3 DNA: TGTGCCAGCAACGGACAGAACACTGAAGCTTTCTTT; CDR3 protein: CASNGQNTEAFF
D gene: -; V gene: TRBV9; clone size: many; J gene: TRBJ2-5; CDR3 DNA: TGTGCCAGCCAAGGCGGGGTCCAAGAGACCCAGTACTTC; CDR3 protein: CASQGGVQETQYF
D gene: TRBD1; V gene: TRBV5-6; clone size: few; J gene: TRBJ1-3; CDR3 DNA: TGTGCCAGCAGCTTCCTCGGACAGGGCCGCTCTGGAAACACCATATATTTT; CDR3 protein: CASSFLGQGRSGNTIYF
D gene: TRBD2; V gene: TRBV20-1; clone size: few; J gene: TRBJ2-3; CDR3 DNA: TGCAGTGCCGGGACTAGCGGGGGGGCTGTAGATACGCAGTATTTT; CDR3 protein: CSAGTSGGAVDTQYF
D gene: -; V gene: TRBV20-1; clone size: many; J gene: TRBJ1-2; CDR3 DNA: TGCAGTGCTGCTTCACAGCTGTTAGGCTACACCTTC; CDR3 protein: CSAASQLLGYTF
D gene: -; V gene: TRBV7-9; clone size: once; J gene: TRBJ1-2; CDR3 DNA: TGTGCCAGCAGCCCCCTCACAAGATATGGCTACACCTTC; CDR3 protein: CASSPLTRYGYTF
D gene: TRBD1; V gene: TRBV7-2; clone size: many; J gene: TRBJ1-1; CDR3 DNA: TGTGCCAGCCATAGGACAGGGAACACTGAAGCTTTCTTT; CDR3 protein: CASHRTGNTEAFF
D gene: TRBD1; V gene: TRBV20-1; clone size: many; J gene: TRBJ2-2; CDR3 DNA: TGCAGTGCTGGACAGGGGAACACCGGGGAGCTGTTTTTT; CDR3 protein: CSAGQGNTGELFF
D gene: TRBD2; V gene: TRBV7-2; clone size: few; J gene: TRBJ2-1; CDR3 DNA: TGTGCCAGCAGCGGAGCGGGGGGGCCCTATGAGCAGTTCTTC; CDR3 protein: CASSGAGGPYEQFF
D gene: -; V gene: TRBV29-1; clone size: many; J gene: TRBJ2-1; CDR3 DNA: TGCAGCGTTGGACACAATGAGCAGTTCTTC; CDR3 protein: CSVGHNEQFF
D gene: TRBD1; V gene: TRBV20-1; clone size: many; J gene: TRBJ1-1; CDR3 DNA: TGCAGTGCTACCTCATTGGACAGGGAGGTGGGTGAAGCTTTCTTT; CDR3 protein: CSATSLDREVGEAFF
D gene: -; V gene: TRBV5-6; clone size: many; J gene: TRBJ2-3; CDR3 DNA: TGTGCCAGCAGCTTTTCTTTGGGGACAGATACGCAGTATTTT; CDR3 protein: CASSFSLGTDTQYF
D gene: -; V gene: TRBV7-2; clone size: few; J gene: TRBJ1-2; CDR3 DNA: TGTGCCAGCAGCTTGGAGGGTAGCCGGGAAGTAGGCGGCTACACCTTC; CDR3 protein: CASSLEGSREVGGYTF
D gene: -; V gene: TRBV12-5; clone size: -; J gene: TRBJ2-3; CDR3 DNA: TGTGCTAGTGTTGGAGCAGCCTTTAGCACAGATACGCAGTATTTT; CDR3 protein: CASVGAAFSTDTQYF
D gene: TRBD2; V gene: TRBV10-3; clone size: many; J gene: TRBJ2-3; CDR3 DNA: TGTGCCATCAGTGAGGCTAGCGGGGGGGCCATAGATACGCAGTATTTT; CDR3 protein: CAISEASGGAIDTQYF
D gene: -; V gene: TRBV13; clone size: -; J gene: TRBJ2-5; CDR3 DNA: TGTGCCAGCAGCTTAGGATTTACTCTGGGACGGAGATGGGAGACCCAGTACTTC; CDR3 protein: CASSLGFTLGRRWETQYF
D gene: -; V gene: TRBV20-1; clone size: few; J gene: TRBJ2-3; CDR3 DNA: TGCAGTGCTAGGTTAGCTACGCAGTATTTT; CDR3 protein: CSARLATQYF
D gene: TRBD2; V gene: TRBV6-1; clone size: -; J gene: TRBJ2-5; CDR3 DNA: TGTGCCAGCAGTGAAAGTCGGGAAAGCGGGGGCCAAGAGACCCAGTACTTC; CDR3 protein: CASSESRESGGQETQYF
D gene: -; V gene: TRBV12-3/TRBV12-4; clone size: few; J gene: TRBJ2-7; CDR3 DNA: TGTGCCAGCAGTTTCGCCAGGACCGAGCAGTACTTC; CDR3 protein: CASSFARTEQYF
D gene: -; V gene: TRBV30; clone size: many; J gene: TRBJ2-7; CDR3 DNA: TGTGCCTGGGGATCCTACGAGCAGTACTTC; CDR3 protein: CAWGSYEQYF
D gene: -; V gene: TRBV11-3; clone size: few; J gene: TRBJ2-7; CDR3 DNA: TGTGCCAGCAGCTTACCCTCTCACAGGGTGGGGGACTACGAGCAGTACTTC; CDR3 protein: CASSLPSHRVGDYEQYF
D gene: TRBD2; V gene: TRBV5-1; clone size: -; J gene: TRBJ2-3; CDR3 DNA: TGCGCCAGCAGCCCTCGAATTGGACTAGCGGGGGCGGGAAGCACAGATACGCAGTATTTT; CDR3 protein: CASSPRIGLAGAGSTDTQYF
D gene: -; V gene: TRBV27; clone size: -; J gene: TRBJ2-3; CDR3 DNA: TGTGCCAGCAGTTTATGGGGCCCACAGGACAGCACAGATACGCAGTATTTT; CDR3 protein: CASSLWGPQDSTDTQYF
D gene: -; V gene: TRBV2; clone size: -; J gene: TRBJ2-3; CDR3 DNA: TGTGCCAGCAGCTCCCGGCAGGGCGACACAGATACGCAGTATTTT; CDR3 protein: CASSSRQGDTDTQYF
D gene: -; V gene: TRBV7-9; clone size: -; J gene: TRBJ2-7; CDR3 DNA: TGTGCCAGCAGCGGGGTGGGGAACGAGCAGTACTTC; CDR3 protein: CASSGVGNEQYF